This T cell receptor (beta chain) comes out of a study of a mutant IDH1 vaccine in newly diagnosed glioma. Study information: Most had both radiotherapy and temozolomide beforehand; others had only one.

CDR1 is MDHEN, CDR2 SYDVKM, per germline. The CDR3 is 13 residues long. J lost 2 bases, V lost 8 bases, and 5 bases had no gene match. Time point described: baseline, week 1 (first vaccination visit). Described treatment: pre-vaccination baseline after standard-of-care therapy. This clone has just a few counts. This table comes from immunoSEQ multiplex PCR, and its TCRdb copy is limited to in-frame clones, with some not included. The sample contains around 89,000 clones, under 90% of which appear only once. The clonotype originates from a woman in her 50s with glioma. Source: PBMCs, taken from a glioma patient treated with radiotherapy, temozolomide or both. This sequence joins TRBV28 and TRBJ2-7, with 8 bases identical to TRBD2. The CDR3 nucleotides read TGTGCCAGCCGGGGGGGAGGTGCCTACGAGCAGTACTTC. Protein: CASRGGGAYEQYF.